Each of the 30 T cell receptor beta chains below was sequenced from the same sample in a study of OX40 agonist ivuxolimab in advanced cancers. TCRdb's copy holds only in-frame clones and misses some; the assay was immunoSEQ multiplex PCR. The table shows tens of thousands of clones, with roughly 92% occurring only once. Material: CD4+ or CD8+ T cells sorted from blood, obtained in a trial of the OX40 agonist ivuxolimab. These receptors originate from an adult with an advanced solid tumor such as melanoma, head and neck, liver or kidney cancer.

This chain uses TRBV15 with TRBJ2-7; D remains ambiguous. V was shortened by 4 bases and J by 0 bases, with 13 bases between the two germline ends. Looked up from germline, CDR1 is LNHNV and CDR2 is YYDKDF (reference sequence). The CDR3 contains 15 residues. This chain's CDR3 is CATSKDGPSSYEQYF. For the CDR3, the DNA is TGTGCCACCAGCAAGGACGGACCCAGCTCCTACGAGCAGTACTTC.

V is TRBV10-3 and J is TRBJ2-2; no firm D call. The germline CDR1 and CDR2 sequences are ENHRY and SYGVKD. The V end was cut by 0 bases, the J end by 2 bases, with 4 bases between. This CDR3 contains 14 residues. As DNA, the CDR3 is TGTGCCATCAGTGAGTCTAGTAACACCGGGGAGCTGTTTTTT. It translates to CAISESSNTGELFF.

CDR3 protein: CASSQEGGQGKETQYF. DNA for the CDR3: TGTGCCAGCAGCCAAGAGGGCGGACAGGGCAAAGAGACCCAGTACTTC. V is TRBV4-2 and J is TRBJ2-5, with 8 bases matching TRBD1. CDR1 and CDR2 from the germline V gene are LGHNA and YNFKEQ. After removal of 0 bases from V and 3 bases from J, the junction contained 6 bases not matched to a gene. This CDR3 has 16 residues.

The sample holds one count of this clone. The V gene is TRBV5-5, the J gene TRBJ2-5, with 11 bases fitting TRBD2. Trimming at V came to 3 bases and at J to 5 bases, leaving 6 bases not matched to a gene. The V gene's germline CDR1 is SGHKS and CDR2 YYEKEE (reference sequence). This CDR3 is built from 15 residues. In nucleotides, the CDR3 is TGTGCCAGCAGCTCTAGCGGGGGGCCCTGGGAGACCCAGTACTTC. Encoded protein: CASSSSGGPWETQYF.

The chain employs TRBV9 and TRBJ1-2; 8 bases are a match to TRBD1. Germline V gene data show CDR1 as SGDLS and CDR2 as YYNGEE. The trim removed 3 bases at V and 2 bases at J, leaving 6 bases unmatched. This CDR3 is 15 amino acids long. As DNA, the CDR3 is TGTGCCAGCAGCGCGAGGGGGACAGGCAACTATGGCTACACCTTC. Translation: CASSARGTGNYGYTF.

This clone has only one observation. The rearrangement joins TRBV7-9 to TRBJ1-2; no firm D call. V was trimmed by 6 bases and J by 2 bases, leaving 7 bases between them. The CDR3 loop spans 12 amino acids. CDR1 SEHNR and CDR2 FQNEAQ come from the germline V gene (reference sequence). This chain's CDR3 is CASRPGNYGYTF. Here the CDR3 DNA reads TGTGCCAGCAGACCGGGGAACTATGGCTACACCTTC.

About this clone: Different DNA sequences within this sample yield the same CDR3. V gene TRBV18 combines with J gene TRBJ1-1; D call uncertain. The CDR3 is 13 residues long. The germline V gene has CDR1 KGHSH and CDR2 LQKENI. Deletions cut 4 bases from V and 3 bases from J, with 9 bases between. CDR3 coding DNA: TGTGCCAGCTCACGCGGGGAGGACACTGAAGCTTTCTTT. The encoded protein is CASSRGEDTEAFF.

The chain carries TRBV15 and TRBJ2-1; D not resolved. V was clipped by 1 base and J by 3 bases, with 7 bases between them. This CDR3 has 14 residues. Germline V gives CDR1 LNHNV, CDR2 YYDKDF (reference sequence). The CDR3 reads CATSRADDYNEQFF. The CDR3 DNA reads TGTGCCACCAGCAGAGCGGACGACTACAATGAGCAGTTCTTC.

The chain has TRBV21-1 and TRBJ1-4. TRBV21-1 is noted as a pseudogene. This CDR3 contains 17 residues. For the CDR3, the DNA is TGTGCCAGCAGCAAAGCGATCCCCGGAGCCCGGAACGAAAAACTGTTTTTT. Translating it yields CASSKAIPGARNEKLFF.

V is TRBV27 and J is TRBJ1-4, with 7 bases fitting TRBD1. Germline lookup yields CDR1 MNHEY and CDR2 SMNVEV (reference sequence). With V trimmed by 8 bases and J by 8 bases, 11 bases remained unmatched. CDR3 length equals 14 residues. The CDR3: CASGLTGEGEKLFF. CDR3 nucleotides: TGTGCCAGCGGACTAACAGGGGAAGGAGAAAAACTGTTTTTT.

The rearrangement links TRBV6-1 to TRBJ2-2; possible D gene TRBD2, 5 bases. This CDR3 has 15 residues. V was shortened by 7 bases and J by 6 bases, with 18 bases between the two germline ends. CDR1 and CDR2 from the germline V gene are MNHNS and SASEGT. Written as DNA, the CDR3 is TGTGCCAGCACCCAGGAGGTGGGAGTATCCGGGGAGCTGTTTTTT. The encoded protein is CASTQEVGVSGELFF.

The V call is TRBV23-1, the J call TRBJ1-1; D may be TRBD1 (6 bases). TRBV23-1 is an ORF; its function is uncertain. V shed 3 bases and J shed 0 bases, with 14 bases lying between them. The CDR3 runs to 16 residues. The CDR3 loop reads CASSQSDRPMNTEAFF. CDR3 sequence (DNA): TGCGCCAGCAGTCAGTCGGACAGACCCATGAACACTGAAGCTTTCTTT.

The chain joins TRBV6-1 to TRBJ2-7; possibly TRBD1 for D (6 bases). V was pared by 2 bases and J by 2 bases, with 10 bases between. The CDR3 totals 14 residues. Germline V CDR1 and CDR2: MNHNS, SASEGT. CDR3 amino acids: CASSELGQTYEQYF. The CDR3 DNA is TGTGCCAGCAGTGAACTTGGACAGACCTACGAGCAGTACTTC.

This clone was observed once. This chain connects TRBV25-1 to TRBJ1-3; weak D call: TRBD1 (5 bases). V dropped 0 bases and J dropped 3 bases, with 15 bases sitting between them. The CDR3 extends over 17 amino acids. The germline V gene encodes CDR1 MGHDK and CDR2 SYGVNS. The CDR3 spells CASSEYSGFSGGNTIYF. The DNA for the CDR3 is TGTGCCAGCAGTGAATATTCAGGGTTCAGCGGTGGAAACACCATATATTTT.

This clone was recorded a few times. V usage is TRBV29-1 and J usage is TRBJ1-3; TRBD1 agrees at 7 bases. The germline CDR1 and CDR2 sequences are SQVTM and ANQGSEA. The junction had 5 bases not matched to a gene; V was cut back by 6 bases and J by 0 bases. This CDR3 has 14 residues. The CDR3 DNA sequence: TGCAGCGTCCGGGACAGCCACTCTGGAAACACCATATATTTT. Its translation is CSVRDSHSGNTIYF.

This chain links TRBV23-1 with TRBJ1-1; D call uncertain. TRBV23-1 is flagged as an ORF with uncertain function. Trimming pared 0 bases from V and 0 bases from J, leaving 17 bases between. The CDR3 totals 18 residues. The CDR3 DNA reads as TGCGCCAGCAGTCAATCCTCTTTTATTCGACGGTTGAACACTGAAGCTTTCTTT. Protein product: CASSQSSFIRRLNTEAFF.

The V call is TRBV29-1, the J call TRBJ2-1, with D uncertain. The ends were cut back, 7 bases at V and 9 bases at J, with 13 bases in the middle. This CDR3 comprises 11 residues. CDR1 is SQVTM and CDR2 is ANQGSEA in the germline V gene. This CDR3 reads CSAGPGGEQFF. CDR3 nucleotide sequence: TGCAGCGCCGGACCGGGTGGTGAGCAGTTCTTC.

This chain joins TRBV5-5 and TRBJ1-1; a possible D gene is TRBD1 (5 bases). The CDR3 sequence is 15 residues long. In germline, CDR1 is SGHKS, CDR2 YYEKEE (reference sequence). The ends were cut back, 4 bases at V and 5 bases at J, with 18 bases in the middle. In DNA form, the CDR3 reads TGTGCCAGCAGCATGGGGGTTGTGGGGAGGACTGAAGCTTTCTTT. Its protein product is CASSMGVVGRTEAFF.

The chain employs TRBV19 and TRBJ2-1; 11 nucleotides agree with TRBD2. The ends lost 10 bases at V and 2 bases at J; junction bases unmatched: 16. CDR3 length: 18 residues. The germline CDR1 and CDR2 sequences are LNHDA and SQIVND (reference sequence). This CDR3 reads CATTPIAGGPGTYNEQFF. CDR3 sequence (DNA): TGTGCCACCACACCGATAGCGGGGGGGCCAGGGACCTACAATGAGCAGTTCTTC.

The chain uses TRBV19 and TRBJ2-6, with 7 nucleotides matching TRBD1. Germline CDR1 LNHDA, CDR2 SQIVND (reference sequence). The CDR3 covers 14 residues. The trim removed 5 bases at V and 4 bases at J, leaving 2 bases unmatched. CDR3 DNA: TGTGCCAGTAGTGAGGGGGCCGGGGCCAACGTCCTGACTTTC. It translates to CASSEGAGANVLTF.

The chain has TRBV5-6 and TRBJ2-5, with TRBD1 matching over 10 bases. V lost 5 bases and J lost 1; bases outside the gene matches: 8. The germline V gene has CDR1 SGHDT and CDR2 YYEEEE. The CDR3 totals 16 residues. CDR3 in amino acids: CASSPTGTGVQETQYF. As DNA, the CDR3 is TGTGCCAGCAGTCCGACCGGGACAGGGGTCCAAGAGACCCAGTACTTC.

This clone was detected a few times. The chain joins TRBV30 to TRBJ2-1; 8 nucleotides align to TRBD1. V shed 0 bases, J shed 10 bases, and the junction held 2 bases outside the gene matches. From germline, CDR1 is GTSNPN and CDR2 SVGIG (reference sequence). The CDR3 is made up of 12 amino acids. The CDR3 region has the DNA TGTGCCTGGAGTGTCAGGGGGCGAGAGCAGTTCTTC. It encodes CAWSVRGREQFF.

The V gene is TRBV2, the J gene TRBJ2-2, with 8 bases aligning to TRBD1. V lost 6 bases, J lost 3 bases, and 6 bases stayed unmatched. CDR3 length: 15 amino acids. Germline V gives CDR1 SNHLY, CDR2 FYNNEI. The CDR3 reads CASRPGGYDTGELFF. The DNA for the CDR3 is TGTGCCAGCAGGCCAGGGGGCTATGACACCGGGGAGCTGTTTTTT.

The CDR3 spells CASTTAGGTGNEQFF. CDR3 sequence (DNA): TGTGCCAGCACAACAGCGGGAGGAACCGGGAATGAGCAGTTCTTC. The chain joins TRBV5-4 to TRBJ2-1; 9 bases line up with TRBD2. The V and J ends lost 6 bases and 7 bases, in that order; junction bases with no gene match: 11. The CDR3 spans 15 residues. The germline V gene encodes CDR1 SGHNT and CDR2 YYREEE (reference sequence).

This chain links TRBV6-1 with TRBJ2-3, with D possibly being TRBD2 (7 bases). Germline values: CDR1 MNHNS, CDR2 SASEGT. This CDR3 has 17 amino acids. Trimming cost V 1 base and J 0 bases, with 14 bases left between them. CDR3: CASSEVGGGLSTDTQYF. In nucleotides, the CDR3 is TGTGCCAGCAGTGAAGTGGGCGGGGGCCTTAGCACAGATACGCAGTATTTT.

In this sample, this clone turned up a few times. The chain combines TRBV6-5 with TRBJ1-1; weak D call: TRBD1 (5 bases). CDR1 is MNHEY, CDR2 SVGAGI, per germline. This CDR3 spans 14 amino acids. Trimming left V 4 bases short and J 1 base short, with 10 bases between. CDR3 residues: CASSFGTKNTEAFF. The CDR3 DNA reads as TGTGCCAGCAGTTTTGGGACGAAGAACACTGAAGCTTTCTTT.

V and J are TRBV5-6 and TRBJ2-3, with a possible D match to TRBD2 (6 bases). V was cut by 2 bases and J by 2 bases, with 18 bases left in between. The CDR3 contains 17 residues. The germline V gene encodes CDR1 SGHDT and CDR2 YYEEEE. The CDR3: CASSLYLAGPATDTQYF. The CDR3 DNA sequence: TGTGCCAGCAGCTTATACCTGGCGGGGCCAGCCACAGATACGCAGTATTTT.

V usage is TRBV6-1 and J usage is TRBJ2-1, with TRBD2 identical over 15 bases. CDR1 and CDR2 from the germline V gene are MNHNS and SASEGT. The CDR3 extends over 16 amino acids. The trim removed 3 bases at V and 8 bases at J, leaving 5 bases unmatched. CDR3 nucleotides: TGTGCCAGCAGTGAGGGACTAGCGGGGGGCCGAGATGAGCAGTTCTTC. Protein product: CASSEGLAGGRDEQFF.

V gene TRBV7-2 combines with J gene TRBJ2-5; D uncertain. The CDR3 totals 11 residues. Trimming left V 3 bases short and J 5 bases short, with 4 bases between. Germline CDR1 reads SGHTA; CDR2 reads FQGNSA. CDR3 sequence: CASSFSETQYF. The CDR3 nucleotides read TGTGCCAGCAGCTTCAGTGAGACCCAGTACTTC.

V gene TRBV7-2 combines with J gene TRBJ2-3; 8 bases are a match to TRBD1. Losses at the gene ends were 5 bases for V and 0 bases for J; bases not matched to a gene: 13. The germline V gene encodes CDR1 SGHTA and CDR2 FQGNSA. The CDR3 spans 18 residues. As DNA, the CDR3 is TGTGCCAGCAGCCGACAGGGGCCCGGTTCCTCTAGCACAGATACGCAGTATTTT. Translated, it gives CASSRQGPGSSSTDTQYF.